Listed here is a single T cell receptor (beta chain). The antigen it recognizes is unknown. Within one base of it there is no much larger clone, and no base qualities were kept. The source of the sample is a study of blood T cell repertoires in COVID-19 (dated by TCRdb to 2018 to 2021). Regarding the study in general: Collaborator samples came from the United States, Italy and Spain and covered acute and convalescent phases of COVID-19. The samples were drawn from the first 160 participants of the ongoing ImmuneRACE study and from over 950 subjects provided by 6 global collaborators. Where available, HLA class I and class II types were obtained from metadata supplied by the sample provider rather than from assay-based typing. The repertoires were released in a freely available public database meant as a resource for research on the immune response to SARS-CoV-2. The material from the prospective study consisted of cDNA or gDNA derived from T cells, B-cell-depleted T cells, or PBMCs. Nearly every sample came with metadata listing a de-identified subject ID, COVID-19 status, age in years and sex. The dataset comprised deeply sampled blood TCRbeta repertoires from subjects exposed to, actively infected with, or recovered from COVID-19.

What the work shows at the level of the full study, not this receptor alone: The quantity of clinical and demographic metadata differed by source and by participant and was supplied without curation.

Whole blood was collected in K2EDTA tubes by collaborating institutions according to the institutions' own protocols. For TCRbeta analysis, collaborators shipped samples as frozen whole blood, isolated PBMCs, or DNA extracted from either of those sample types. From the cysteine through the phenylalanine, the CDR3 covers 14 amino acids. The kept DNA is CDR3 alone, 42 bases in frame from the first base. The germline V gene (reference sequence) yields GTSNPN for CDR1 and SVGIG for CDR2. V has 8 bases trimmed and J has 3 bases trimmed; junction bases matching no gene number 9. TCRbeta CDR3 regions were amplified from genomic DNA by means of the immunoSEQ Assay, a bias-controlled multiplex PCR. The study's processing was this. Within the assay, amplification of reference gene primers was used to estimate how many nucleated cells each sample contained. To quantify the absolute abundance of each unique TCRbeta CDR3 rearrangement, sequence reads were collapsed and filtered. Productive Simpson clonality was computed per sample as the square root of Simpson's diversity index over productive rearrangements. The clones in this table, taken by TCRdb from immuneACCESS, are in-frame only. Not every clone is retained; where verified, under half of the shortfall comes from an unresolved V gene, and the cause of the rest is unknown. V and J calls and clone size are those listed in that table; D and trimming were worked out from the DNA. The sample yields over 40,000 clones; 65% to 85% were counted once. The ten most abundant clones make up 16% of the sample.

The TCR was taken from a man aged 35-49 years with acute or convalescent COVID-19. Material: peripheral blood. The rearranged chain carries TRBV30 and TRBJ2-1; 8 junctional bases match TRBD2. The CDR3 in this case is CASIAGPYYNEQFF. The bases are TGTGCCAGTATAGCGGGGCCTTACTACAATGAGCAGTTCTTC.